The 5 T cell receptor beta chains below were found in one sample sequenced in a study of blood T cell repertoires in COVID-19. Assay: immunoSEQ multiplex PCR; the TCRdb copy retains only in-frame clones and omits some. The data contain over 100,000 clones, around 89% of them singletons. The specimen was peripheral blood. The source is a man aged 50 to 60 with acute or convalescent COVID-19.

The chain joins TRBV7-9 to TRBJ2-2, with D maybe TRBD1 (5 bases). Trimming pared 5 bases from V and 2 bases from J, leaving 24 bases between. The CDR3 covers 19 residues. Germline CDR1 SEHNR, CDR2 FQNEAQ (reference sequence). As DNA, the CDR3 is TGTGCCAGCAGCCCGAGTAGGCAGGGATATATCCCCAACACCGGGGAGCTGTTTTTT. As protein: CASSPSRQGYIPNTGELFF.

The V and J genes are TRBV19 and TRBJ1-1, with D unclear. The CDR3 has 15 residues. Between the trimmed V and J ends, which lost 7 bases and 2 bases, there was a span of 17 bases. Germline V gene data show CDR1 as LNHDA and CDR2 as SQIVND (reference sequence). CDR3 DNA sequence: TGTGCCAGTACCCCCCGGTACAGCTACAACACTGAAGCTTTCTTT. Protein: CASTPRYSYNTEAFF.

The V call is TRBV5-4, the J call TRBJ1-2, with TRBD1 identical over 9 bases. Germline-derived CDR1 and CDR2 are SGHNT and YYREEE (reference sequence). CDR3 length equals 15 residues. V gave up 4 bases and J gave up 6 bases; unmatched junction bases: 10. The CDR3 here is CASSATKQGADGYTF. CDR3 nucleotides: TGTGCCAGCAGCGCGACAAAACAGGGGGCTGATGGCTACACCTTC.

The V gene is TRBV11-2, the J gene TRBJ1-1; D is unresolved. The germline V gene encodes CDR1 SGHAT and CDR2 FQNNGV. Trimming pared 5 bases from V and 1 base from J, leaving 11 bases between. This CDR3 is built from 14 residues. The CDR3 loop reads CASSPSTGNTEAFF. CDR3 DNA: TGTGCCAGCAGCCCAAGCACTGGGAACACTGAAGCTTTCTTT.

V gene TRBV5-1 combines with J gene TRBJ2-1; D gene unclear. Germline V gene data show CDR1 as SGHRS and CDR2 as YFSETQ. Trimming removed 4 bases from V and 4 bases from J, with 24 bases in between. CDR3 length equals 18 residues. The CDR3 nucleotides are TGCGCCAGCAGCACCGTCGTATTAGCCACTCATGGTTACAATGAGCAGTTCTTC. Protein product: CASSTVVLATHGYNEQFF. Variable domain in full (rest from reference TRBV5-1 and TRBJ2-1): KAGVTQTPRYLIKTRGQQVTLSCSPISGHRSVSWYQQTPGQGLQFLFEYFSETQRNKGNFPGRFSGRQFSNSRSEMNVSTLELGDSALYLCASSTVVLATHGYNEQFFGPGTRLTVL.